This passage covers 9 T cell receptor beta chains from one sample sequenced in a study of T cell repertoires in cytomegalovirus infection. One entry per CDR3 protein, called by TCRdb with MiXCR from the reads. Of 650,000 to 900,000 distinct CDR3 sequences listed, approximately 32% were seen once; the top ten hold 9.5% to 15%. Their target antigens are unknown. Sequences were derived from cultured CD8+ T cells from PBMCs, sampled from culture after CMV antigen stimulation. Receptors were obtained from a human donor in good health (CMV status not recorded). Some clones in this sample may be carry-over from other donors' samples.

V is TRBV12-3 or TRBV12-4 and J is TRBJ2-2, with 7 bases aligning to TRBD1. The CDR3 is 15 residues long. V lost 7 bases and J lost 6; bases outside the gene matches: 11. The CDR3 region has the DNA TGTGCCAGCACCCCCGGGACAGTAAGTCCCGGGGAGCTGTTTTTT. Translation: CASTPGTVSPGELFF.

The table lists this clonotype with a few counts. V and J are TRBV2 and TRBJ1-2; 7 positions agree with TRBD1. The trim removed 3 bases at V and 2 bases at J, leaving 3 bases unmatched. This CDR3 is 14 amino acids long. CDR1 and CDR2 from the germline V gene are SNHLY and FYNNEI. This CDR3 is CASSEGGQNYGYTF. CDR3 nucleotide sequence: TGTGCCAGCAGTGAGGGGGGACAGAACTATGGCTACACCTTC.

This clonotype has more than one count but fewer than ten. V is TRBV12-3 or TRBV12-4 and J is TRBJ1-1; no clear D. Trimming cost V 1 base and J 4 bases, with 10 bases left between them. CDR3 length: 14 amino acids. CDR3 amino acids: CASSLVAGFTEAFF. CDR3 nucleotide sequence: TGTGCCAGCAGTTTAGTCGCCGGATTCACTGAAGCTTTCTTT.

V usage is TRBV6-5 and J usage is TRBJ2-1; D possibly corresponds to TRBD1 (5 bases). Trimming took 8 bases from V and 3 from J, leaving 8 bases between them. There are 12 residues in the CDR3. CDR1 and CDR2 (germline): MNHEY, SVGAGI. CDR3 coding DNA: TGTGCCAGCGGGGCAGACTACAATGAGCAGTTCTTC. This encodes CASGADYNEQFF.

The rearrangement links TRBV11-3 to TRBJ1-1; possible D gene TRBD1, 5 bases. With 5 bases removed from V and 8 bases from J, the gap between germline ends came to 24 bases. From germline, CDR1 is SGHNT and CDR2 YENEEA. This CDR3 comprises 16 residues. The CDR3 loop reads CASSPGTAALTEEAFF. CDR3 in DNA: TGTGCCAGCAGCCCCGGGACGGCGGCTCTTACAGAAGAAGCTTTCTTT.

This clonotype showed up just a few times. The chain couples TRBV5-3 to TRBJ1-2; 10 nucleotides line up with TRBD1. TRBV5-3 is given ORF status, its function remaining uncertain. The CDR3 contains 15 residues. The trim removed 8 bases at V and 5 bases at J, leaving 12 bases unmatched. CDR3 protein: CASSSDRGRGYGYTF. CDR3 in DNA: TGTGCCAGCAGCAGTGACAGGGGGCGCGGGTATGGCTACACCTTC.

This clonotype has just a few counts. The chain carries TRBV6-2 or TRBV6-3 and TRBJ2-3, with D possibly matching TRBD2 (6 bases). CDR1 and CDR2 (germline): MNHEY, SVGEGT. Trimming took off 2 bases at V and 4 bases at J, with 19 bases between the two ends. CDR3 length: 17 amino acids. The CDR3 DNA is TGTGCCAGCAGTTACACCGCGGGGACGGGCGAGGCAGATACGCAGTATTTT. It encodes CASSYTAGTGEADTQYF.

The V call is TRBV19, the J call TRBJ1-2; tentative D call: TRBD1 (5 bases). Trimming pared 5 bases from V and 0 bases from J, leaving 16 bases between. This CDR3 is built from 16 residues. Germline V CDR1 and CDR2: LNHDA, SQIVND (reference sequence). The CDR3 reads CASSDQEDTANYGYTF. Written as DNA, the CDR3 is TGTGCCAGTAGTGATCAAGAGGACACAGCTAACTATGGCTACACCTTC.

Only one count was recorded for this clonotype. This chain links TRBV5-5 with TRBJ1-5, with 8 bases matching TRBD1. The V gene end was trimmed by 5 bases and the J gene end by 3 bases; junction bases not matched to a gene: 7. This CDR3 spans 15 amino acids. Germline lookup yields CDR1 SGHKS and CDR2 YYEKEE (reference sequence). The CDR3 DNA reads TGTGCCAGCAGTACACGGACAGGGCTCAATCAGCCCCAGCATTTT. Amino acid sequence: CASSTRTGLNQPQHF.